The 23 T cell receptor beta chains below were found in one sample sequenced in a study of blood T cell repertoires in COVID-19. Here immunoSEQ multiplex PCR was the method, and the copy in TCRdb shows in-frame clones only, minus some. The repertoire has 370,000 or so clones, 80% to 90% of them found once; the top ten carry about 1.5%. Sequenced: PBMCs or T cells enriched from blood (not recorded which). The receptors shown here come from a man aged 25-40 years who had recovered from COVID-19.

The V call is TRBV5-1, the J call TRBJ1-2; the match to TRBD1 covers 8 bases. Per germline, CDR1 SGHRS and CDR2 YFSETQ. This CDR3 has 15 amino acids. V shed 0 bases and J 6 bases; nucleotides not matched to a gene: 7. CDR3 bases: TGCGCCAGCAGCTTGGCTAGCCCAGGGGGCGATGGCTACACCTTC. This sequence encodes CASSLASPGGDGYTF.

CDR3 coding DNA: TGTGCCAGCAGCGTAGCTCCTACAGGAACTAATGAAAAACTGTTTTTT. It yields the protein CASSVAPTGTNEKLFF. V is TRBV9 and J is TRBJ1-4; weak D call: TRBD1 (5 bases). Trimming stripped 0 bases from V and 1 base from J, with 10 bases between. This CDR3 is built from 16 residues. CDR1 and CDR2 (germline): SGDLS, YYNGEE.

The V and J genes are TRBV10-3 and TRBJ2-3; 9 bases line up with TRBD2. The CDR3 covers 14 residues. Trimming removed 4 bases from V and 4 bases from J; junction bases left unmatched: 3. The germline CDR1 and CDR2 sequences are ENHRY and SYGVKD. Here the CDR3 reads CAISVGTSSDTQYF. In DNA, the CDR3 is TGTGCCATCAGTGTCGGGACTAGCTCAGATACGCAGTATTTT.

This clone was detected only a few times. The chain combines TRBV7-3 with TRBJ2-2; D perhaps matches TRBD2 (6 bases). V was shortened by 3 bases and J by 1 base, with 6 bases between the two germline ends. The CDR3 totals 14 residues. In germline, CDR1 is SGHTA, CDR2 FQGTGA. The CDR3 DNA reads as TGTGCCAGCAGCTTTAGCGGGAACACCGGGGAGCTGTTTTTT. It translates to CASSFSGNTGELFF.

The chain links TRBV11-2 to TRBJ2-1; TRBD2 is a possible D gene (5 bases). Per germline, CDR1 SGHAT and CDR2 FQNNGV. The CDR3 runs to 15 residues. Trimming removed 1 base at V and 0 bases at J, with 7 bases between. This CDR3 is CASSLVGSSYNEQFF. Written as DNA, the CDR3 is TGTGCCAGCAGCTTAGTTGGGAGCTCCTACAATGAGCAGTTCTTC.

This clone was seen a single time. This chain joins TRBV12-3 or TRBV12-4 and TRBJ1-6, with 8 bases aligning to TRBD1. The CDR3 runs 13 residues. Losses at the gene ends were 8 bases for V and 9 bases for J; bases not matched to a gene: 6. This chain's CDR3 is CASRQGIGSPLHF. CDR3 coding DNA: TGTGCCAGCCGACAGGGGATCGGTTCACCCCTCCACTTT.

This rearrangement joins TRBV5-1 to TRBJ1-4; the match to TRBD1 covers 11 bases. V was clipped by 0 bases and J by 3 bases; unmatched bases: 4. The V gene's germline CDR1 is SGHRS and CDR2 YFSETQ. The CDR3 length is 17 residues. CDR3 amino acids: CASSLGTGGIANEKLFF. For the CDR3, the DNA is TGCGCCAGCAGCTTGGGGACAGGGGGCATAGCTAATGAAAAACTGTTTTTT.

V and J are TRBV19 and TRBJ1-6, with 8 bases matching TRBD1. J gave up 10 bases and V 4 bases, and 9 bases lay outside the gene matches. The CDR3 is made up of 15 amino acids. From germline, CDR1 is LNHDA and CDR2 SQIVND (reference sequence). CDR3 in amino acids: CASSTQPTGGSPLHF. The DNA of the CDR3 is TGTGCCAGTAGTACACAGCCCACAGGGGGATCACCCCTCCACTTT.

The chain carries TRBV5-1 and TRBJ2-2; D ambiguous. CDR3 length: 15 amino acids. Germline CDR1 reads SGHRS; CDR2 reads YFSETQ. V was shortened by 0 bases and J by 4 bases, with 10 bases between the two germline ends. CDR3 sequence (DNA): TGCGCCAGCAGCTTGGGCGGCAGCTCCACCGGGGAGCTGTTTTTT. Translated: CASSLGGSSTGELFF.

The rearrangement links TRBV6-2 or TRBV6-3 to TRBJ1-2; 9 nucleotides agree with TRBD1. Looked up from germline, CDR1 is MNHEY and CDR2 is SVGEGT. V lost 5 bases and J lost 0; bases outside the gene matches: 1. The CDR3 covers 14 residues. The CDR3, as DNA: TGTGCCAGCAGTGGACAGGGGACTAACTATGGCTACACCTTC. This encodes CASSGQGTNYGYTF.

This chain uses TRBV5-1 with TRBJ2-3, with TRBD2 as a possible D gene (7 bases). In germline, CDR1 is SGHRS, CDR2 YFSETQ. V was trimmed by 0 bases and J by 6 bases, leaving 17 bases between them. This CDR3 contains 16 residues. The CDR3 sequence: CASSLEGGPEFDTQYF. CDR3 nucleotide sequence: TGCGCCAGCAGCTTGGAGGGGGGGCCCGAGTTTGATACGCAGTATTTT.

The V gene is TRBV12-5, the J gene TRBJ2-1; 10 bases are a match to TRBD2. The germline gives CDR1 LGHNT, CDR2 FRNRAP. CDR3 length equals 17 residues. The trim removed 5 bases at V and 2 bases at J, leaving 9 bases unmatched. The CDR3 loop reads CASGPDPLAGAYNEQFF. DNA for the CDR3: TGTGCTAGTGGTCCCGACCCCCTAGCGGGAGCCTACAATGAGCAGTTCTTC.

The V call is TRBV18, the J call TRBJ1-1; TRBD1 aligns across 10 bases. V lost 3 bases to trimming and J lost 5 bases; unmatched junction nucleotides: 9. The germline V gene has CDR1 KGHSH and CDR2 LQKENI. The CDR3 sequence is 16 residues long. The DNA of the CDR3 is TGTGCCAGCTCACCTTCGAGACAGGGGGCAGGAACTGAAGCTTTCTTT. Its protein is CASSPSRQGAGTEAFF.

The rearrangement links TRBV10-1 to TRBJ2-7; D remains unclear. Germline V lookup: CDR1 WNHNN, CDR2 SYGVQD (reference sequence). The length of the CDR3 is 13 residues. V was cut by 2 bases and J by 0 bases, with 5 bases left in between. The CDR3 nucleotides are TGCGCCAGCAGTGAGGCCGGCTCCTACGAGCAGTACTTC. Translation: CASSEAGSYEQYF.

CDR3 sequence: CASRDSFNQPQHF. Written as DNA, the CDR3 is TGTGCCAGTCGGGACAGTTTCAATCAGCCCCAGCATTTT. The gene calls are TRBV19 and TRBJ1-5; 7 positions agree with TRBD1. The CDR3 is 13 residues long. Unmatched junction bases numbered 4, after V lost 8 bases and J lost 3 bases. In germline, CDR1 is LNHDA, CDR2 SQIVND (reference sequence).

The table lists this clone with a count of one. The chain carries TRBV7-8 and TRBJ2-1, with D perhaps matching TRBD2 (5 bases). Germline loops: CDR1 SGHVS, CDR2 FQNEAQ. This CDR3 has 16 amino acids. V lost 1 base to trimming and J lost 4 bases, with 14 bases between them. The CDR3 loop reads CASSLVEDSSYNEQFF. The CDR3 coding sequence is TGTGCCAGCAGCTTAGTTGAGGACTCATCTTACAATGAGCAGTTCTTC.

The V gene is TRBV19, the J gene TRBJ1-3; D might be TRBD1 (5 bases). V lost 5 bases and J 0 bases, leaving 11 bases between the germline ends. The CDR3 sequence is 15 residues long. Germline V CDR1 and CDR2: LNHDA, SQIVND (reference sequence). DNA for the CDR3: TGTGCCAGTAGTGCAGACAGAGTCTCTGGAAACACCATATATTTT. Amino acid sequence: CASSADRVSGNTIYF.

This chain uses TRBV6-2 or TRBV6-3 with TRBJ2-4, with D possibly TRBD1 on 5 matching bases. The V end was cut by 0 bases, the J end by 0 bases, with 21 bases between. The germline gives CDR1 MNHEY, CDR2 SVGEGT. The CDR3 spans 20 residues. As DNA, the CDR3 is TGTGCCAGCAGTTACTCGAAAGGAGACCGTTGGACATTAGCCAAAAACATTCAGTACTTC. Translation: CASSYSKGDRWTLAKNIQYF.

Only a few counts were recorded for this clone. The chain joins TRBV3-1 (or the pseudogene TRBV3-2) to TRBJ2-7, with TRBD1 matching over 9 bases. The CDR3 length is 15 residues. J gave up 6 bases and V 1 base, and 7 bases lay outside the gene matches. CDR1 LGHDT and CDR2 YNNKEL come from the germline V gene (reference sequence). The CDR3 bases are TGTGCCAGCAGCCAAGTGGGACAGGGTCGGAGCGAGCAGTACTTC. Amino acids: CASSQVGQGRSEQYF.

The genes are TRBV3-1 (or the pseudogene TRBV3-2) and TRBJ1-2; D is perhaps TRBD1 (6 bases). This CDR3 spans 15 amino acids. Germline CDR1 LGHDT, CDR2 YNNKEL (reference sequence). V lost 6 bases to trimming and J lost 0 bases, with 14 bases between them. The CDR3 is CASSPTNRANYGYTF. CDR3 DNA sequence: TGTGCCAGCAGTCCGACGAACAGGGCTAACTATGGCTACACCTTC.

CDR3 region: CASTLSGVGEKLFF. DNA of the CDR3: TGTGCCAGCACCCTCTCCGGGGTGGGTGAAAAACTGTTTTTT. This chain links TRBV2 with TRBJ1-4; D gene uncertain. V was trimmed by 7 bases and J by 7 bases, leaving 16 bases between them. The germline gives CDR1 SNHLY, CDR2 FYNNEI. This CDR3 has 14 amino acids.

In DNA form, the CDR3 reads TGTGCCAGCAGCTCCCAGGGGGCGAGATATGGCTACACCTTC. Its translation is CASSSQGARYGYTF. V and J are TRBV11-2 and TRBJ1-2, with TRBD1 identical over 8 bases. This CDR3 spans 14 amino acids. The V segment lost 4 bases and the J segment 5 bases; nucleotides outside the gene matches: 6. From germline, CDR1 is SGHAT and CDR2 FQNNGV. Using reference TRBV11-2 and TRBJ1-2 for the parts outside the CDR3, the full variable domain is EAGVAQSPRYKIIEKRQSVAFWCNPISGHATLYWYQQILGQGPKLLIQFQNNGVVDDSQLPKDRFSAERLKGVDSTLKIQPAKLEDSAVYLCASSSQGARYGYTFGSGTRLTVV.

The V and J genes are TRBV7-9 and TRBJ2-1; no clear D gene. Trimming pared 3 bases from V and 0 bases from J, leaving 9 bases between. CDR3 length: 15 residues. Per the germline V gene, CDR1 is SEHNR and CDR2 is FQNEAQ (reference sequence). This CDR3 is CASSFAFGSYNEQFF. In DNA form, the CDR3 reads TGTGCCAGCAGCTTTGCGTTCGGCTCCTACAATGAGCAGTTCTTC. The whole variable domain, remainder taken from reference TRBV7-9 and TRBJ2-1, is DTGVSQNPRHKITKRGQNVTFRCDPISEHNRLYWYRQTLGQGPEFLTYFQNEAQLEKSRLLSDRFSAERPKGSFSTLEIQRTEQGDSAMYLCASSFAFGSYNEQFFGPGTRLTVL.